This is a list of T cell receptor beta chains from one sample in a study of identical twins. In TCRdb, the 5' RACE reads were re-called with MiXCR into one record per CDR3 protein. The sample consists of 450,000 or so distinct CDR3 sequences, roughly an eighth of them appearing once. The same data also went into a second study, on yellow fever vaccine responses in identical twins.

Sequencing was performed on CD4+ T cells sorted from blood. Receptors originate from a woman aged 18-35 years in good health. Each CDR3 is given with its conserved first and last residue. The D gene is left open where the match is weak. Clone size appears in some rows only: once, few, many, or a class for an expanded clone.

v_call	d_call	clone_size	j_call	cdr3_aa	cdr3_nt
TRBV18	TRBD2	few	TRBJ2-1	CASSPLLAGYNEQFF	TGTGCCAGCTCACCTTTGCTAGCGGGCTACAATGAGCAGTTCTTC
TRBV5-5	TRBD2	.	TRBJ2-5	CASSLATSGGVNRETQYF	TGTGCCAGCAGCTTGGCCACTAGCGGGGGGGTTAACAGGGAGACCCAGTACTTC
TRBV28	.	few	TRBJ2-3	CASSRRGASGRDTQYF	TGTGCCAGCAGTCGTCGGGGGGCCTCGGGGAGGGATACGCAGTATTTT
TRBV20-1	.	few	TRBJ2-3	CSARDLSGPSTDTQYF	TGCAGTGCTAGAGATCTGAGCGGTCCTAGCACAGATACGCAGTATTTT
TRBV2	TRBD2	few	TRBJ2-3	CASQPGTRGDTQYF	TGTGCCAGTCAACCCGGGACTAGGGGGGATACGCAGTATTTT
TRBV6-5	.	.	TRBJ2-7	CASSTGHYEQYF	TGTGCCAGCAGTACAGGACACTACGAGCAGTACTTC
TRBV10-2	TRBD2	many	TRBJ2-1	CASSVISPTSAWDYNEQFF	TGCGCCAGCAGTGTGATTTCTCCGACTAGCGCCTGGGACTACAATGAGCAGTTCTTC
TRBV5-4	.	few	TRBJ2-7	CASSPPGLIPYEQYF	TGTGCCAGCAGCCCGCCAGGGTTGATTCCCTACGAGCAGTACTTC
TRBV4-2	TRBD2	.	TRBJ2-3	CASSRNSLAGGPPDTQYF	TGTGCCAGCAGCCGGAACTCATTAGCGGGGGGGCCCCCGGATACGCAGTATTTT
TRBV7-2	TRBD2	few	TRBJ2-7	CASSLWVSGGSSYEQYF	TGTGCCAGCAGCTTATGGGTTAGCGGGGGGTCCTCCTACGAGCAGTACTTC
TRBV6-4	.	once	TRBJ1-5	CASMSGDPHQPQHF	TGTGCCAGCATGTCAGGGGATCCGCATCAGCCCCAGCATTTT
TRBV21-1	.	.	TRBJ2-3	CASSTSLGGGRVSDTQYF	TGTGCCAGCAGCACAAGTTTAGGTGGCGGGAGGGTGTCAGATACGCAGTATTTT
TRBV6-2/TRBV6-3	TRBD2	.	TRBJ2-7	CASSSTGREGYEQYF	TGTGCCAGCAGTTCTACTGGGCGGGAGGGCTACGAGCAGTACTTC
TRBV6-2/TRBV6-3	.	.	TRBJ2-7	CASTQSLGVSHEQYF	TGTGCCAGCACCCAGTCCTTGGGAGTTTCCCACGAGCAGTACTTC
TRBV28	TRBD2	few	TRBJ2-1	CASRDGSGGYNEQFF	TGTGCCAGCAGGGATGGTAGCGGGGGTTACAATGAGCAGTTCTTC
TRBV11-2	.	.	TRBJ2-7	CASSLAFGVSYEQYF	TGTGCCAGCAGCTTGGCGTTCGGAGTTTCCTACGAGCAGTACTTC
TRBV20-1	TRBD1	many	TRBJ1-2	CSARGTGGDNYGYTF	TGCAGTGCTAGAGGGACAGGGGGCGATAACTATGGCTACACCTTC
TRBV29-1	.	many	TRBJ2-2	CSVAGMRNTGELFF	TGCAGCGTTGCGGGTATGCGGAACACCGGGGAGCTGTTTTTT
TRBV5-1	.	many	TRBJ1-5	CASSSPPPPGDNQPQHF	TGCGCCAGCAGCTCGCCTCCCCCCCCTGGGGACAATCAGCCCCAGCATTTT
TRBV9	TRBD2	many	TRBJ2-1	CASSVYSGGGNEQFF	TGTGCCAGCAGCGTATATAGCGGGGGGGGCAATGAGCAGTTCTTC
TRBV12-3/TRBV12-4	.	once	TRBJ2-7	CASTKGLVSEQYF	TGTGCCAGCACCAAGGGACTCGTCAGCGAGCAGTACTTC
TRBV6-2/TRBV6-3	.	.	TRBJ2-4	CASSRTAAKSIQYF	TGTGCCAGCAGCCGAACGGCGGCCAAAAGCATTCAGTACTTC
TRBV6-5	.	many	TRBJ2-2	CASSYRGNTGELFF	TGTGCCAGCAGTTATCGGGGAAACACCGGGGAGCTGTTTTTT
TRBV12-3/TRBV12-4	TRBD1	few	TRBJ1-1	CASRARGMRDTEAFF	TGTGCCAGCAGGGCCAGGGGGATGCGGGACACTGAAGCTTTCTTT
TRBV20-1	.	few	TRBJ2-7	CSASLTQYEQYF	TGCAGTGCTAGTCTCACACAATACGAGCAGTACTTC
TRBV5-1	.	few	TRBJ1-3	CASSFAGESSGNTIYF	TGCGCCAGCAGCTTTGCAGGCGAAAGCTCTGGAAACACCATATATTTT
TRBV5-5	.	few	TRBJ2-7	CASSLGPDPSYEQYF	TGTGCCAGCAGCTTGGGCCCTGACCCCTCCTACGAGCAGTACTTC
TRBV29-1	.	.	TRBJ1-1	CSAKDKINTEAFF	TGCAGCGCGAAGGACAAGATCAACACTGAAGCTTTCTTT
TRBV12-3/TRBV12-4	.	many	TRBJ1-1	CASKNAVGTEAFF	TGTGCCAGCAAAAACGCCGTAGGAACTGAAGCTTTCTTT
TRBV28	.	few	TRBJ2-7	CASSLRLARSYEQYF	TGTGCCAGCAGTTTAAGGCTAGCGAGATCCTACGAGCAGTACTTC
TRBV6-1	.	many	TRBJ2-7	CASSERRNYEQYF	TGTGCCAGCAGTGAAAGACGTAACTACGAGCAGTACTTC
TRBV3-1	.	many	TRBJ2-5	CASSQDSAGSTQYF	TGTGCCAGCAGCCAAGATTCGGCAGGGTCGACCCAGTACTTC
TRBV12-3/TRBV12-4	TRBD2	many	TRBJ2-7	CASSRLAGSSYEQYF	TGTGCCAGCAGTCGACTAGCGGGGAGCTCCTACGAGCAGTACTTC
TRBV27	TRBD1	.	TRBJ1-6	CASSPRTGANSPLHF	TGTGCCAGCAGTCCTCGGACAGGAGCCAATTCACCCCTCCACTTT
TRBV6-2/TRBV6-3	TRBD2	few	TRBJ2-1	CASSRTSGDYNEQFF	TGTGCCAGCAGTCGGACTAGCGGTGACTACAATGAGCAGTTCTTC
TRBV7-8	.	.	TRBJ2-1	CASSLWQGLYNEQFF	TGTGCCAGCAGCTTGTGGCAGGGACTCTACAATGAGCAGTTCTTC
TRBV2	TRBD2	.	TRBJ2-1	CASSVGLAGVQEQFF	TGTGCCAGCAGTGTTGGACTAGCGGGAGTACAAGAGCAGTTCTTC
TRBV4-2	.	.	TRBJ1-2	CASSQVDSYGYTF	TGTGCCAGCAGCCAAGTGGACAGTTATGGCTACACCTTC
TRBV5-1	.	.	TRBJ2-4	CASNDLPGNIQYF	TGCGCCAGCAACGACCTTCCAGGAAACATTCAGTACTTC
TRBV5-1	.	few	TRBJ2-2	CASSFGSENTGELFF	TGCGCCAGCAGCTTCGGTAGCGAGAACACCGGGGAGCTGTTTTTT
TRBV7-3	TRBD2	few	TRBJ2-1	CASSLWRGGPYNEQFF	TGTGCCAGCAGCTTATGGCGGGGGGGCCCGTACAATGAGCAGTTCTTC
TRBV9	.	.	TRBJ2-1	CASSGPYANEQFF	TGTGCCAGCAGCGGACCCTATGCCAATGAGCAGTTCTTC
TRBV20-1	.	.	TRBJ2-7	CSARERGGGEVYEQYF	TGCAGTGCTAGAGAGCGGGGAGGGGGCGAGGTATACGAGCAGTACTTC
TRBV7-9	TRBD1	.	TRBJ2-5	CASSDRTGLETQYF	TGTGCCAGCAGCGACCGGACAGGGCTGGAGACCCAGTACTTC
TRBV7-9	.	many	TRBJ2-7	CASSPSFDYEQYF	TGTGCCAGCAGCCCGTCCTTCGATTACGAGCAGTACTTC
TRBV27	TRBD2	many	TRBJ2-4	CASSPGLAGVAKNIQYF	TGTGCCAGCAGTCCTGGACTAGCGGGGGTAGCCAAAAACATTCAGTACTTC
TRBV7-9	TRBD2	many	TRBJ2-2	CASSFITGGTGELFF	TGTGCCAGCAGCTTCATAACGGGAGGCACCGGGGAGCTGTTTTTT
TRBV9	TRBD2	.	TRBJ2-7	CASSVLAGGTYEQYF	TGTGCCAGCAGCGTCTTAGCGGGGGGAACCTACGAGCAGTACTTC
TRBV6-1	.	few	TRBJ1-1	CASSEGWGVNTEAFF	TGTGCCAGCAGTGAAGGATGGGGGGTGAACACTGAAGCTTTCTTT
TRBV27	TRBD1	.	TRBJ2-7	CASSLFFGGAGGVGYEQYF	TGTGCCAGCAGTTTATTTTTCGGGGGAGCAGGGGGCGTAGGCTACGAGCAGTACTTC